The subject of this entry is one T cell receptor beta chain. What it recognizes is unknown. The same CDR3 arises from other DNA sequences in this sample as well. This sample stems from a study of Tregs in tolerant kidney transplant recipients. Study-wide results and caveats: Biological reproducibility was not directly addressed in this study. In tolerant patients, donor-specific Tregs outgrew total Tregs, suggesting antigen-driven expansion.

Sequencing used immunoSEQ multiplex PCR; TCRdb keeps in-frame clones, though not all of them. The repertoire holds around 61,000 clones, with 87% as singletons. The CDR3 runs 15 residues. Germline CDR1 and CDR2: SGDLS and YYNGEE. V was pared by 2 bases and J by 3 bases, with 0 bases of the junction left unmatched. The nonmyeloablative bone marrow transplants came from related graft donors, with transient mixed chimerism. This receptor was obtained from a human patient who received a combined kidney and bone marrow transplant. Some T cells may trace back to the graft donor. The V and J genes are TRBV9 and TRBJ2-2; 11 bases agree with TRBD2. The sample here was CD4+ T cells from blood (PBMCs), taken 6 months after the transplant. CDR3 protein: CASSVSGGDTGELFF. The DNA for the CDR3 is TGTGCCAGCAGCGTTAGCGGGGGGGACACCGGGGAGCTGTTTTTT.